Reported below is one T cell receptor beta chain. Using RNA transcripts, the TCR beta CDR3 regions were amplified. A first-round RT-PCR used HTBI primers, followed by a second-round multiplex PCR. TCRdb reprocessed the multiplex PCR reads with MiXCR, giving one entry per CDR3 protein. This table has 300,000 to 500,000 distinct CDR3 sequences, 15% appearing once. The source of the sample is a study of Graves' ophthalmopathy and Graves' hyperthyroidism. Hyperthyroidism counted as stable given no ophthalmopathy within 18 months of follow-up. No donor had other autoimmune disease, uncontrolled infection, pregnancy or lactation. CDR1 DFQATT and CDR2 SNEGSKA come from the germline V gene (reference sequence). CDR3 length: 14 residues. Between the trimmed V and J ends, which lost 1 base and 1 base, there was a span of 10 bases.

This chain uses TRBV20-1 with TRBJ1-1; D remains unclear. This clonotype was sampled from a woman aged 18 to 35 with stable Graves' hyperthyroidism. Sequenced material: peripheral blood. The CDR3 bases are TGCAGTGCTAGAGCCCTGGCAGAGAACACTGAAGCTTTCTTT. It encodes CSARALAENTEAFF.